This T cell receptor beta chain came from a study of glioma-infiltrating T cells. Trimming took off 4 bases at V and 0 bases at J, with 9 bases between the two ends. The CDR3 spans 14 residues. Germline V lookup: CDR1 MNHNS, CDR2 SASEGT. The iRepertoire nested amplicon-rescue multiplex PCR amplified TCR alpha and beta CDR3s from RNA. Tissue mRNA or PBMC total RNA, roughly 85-450 ng, went into one-step reverse transcription and amplification. TCRdb analysed the multiplex PCR reads with MiXCR anew, one entry per CDR3 protein. The data show more than 100,000 distinct CDR3 sequences, 25% to 35% seen once. This clonotype was detected ten times or more. The target antigen is unknown. Broader study findings: Above-expected tissue-blood divergence occurred in all gliomas, most in low-grade ones. CDR3 overlap between tissue and blood was very small.

The clonotype was recovered from a human donor with low-grade glioma or glioblastoma, undergoing nonglioma brain surgery, or in good health (not recorded which). This chain connects TRBV6-1 to TRBJ1-1, with D perhaps matching TRBD1 (6 bases). The sequenced sample consisted of glioma tissue, nonneoplastic brain tissue, or PBMCs (not recorded which). This CDR3 reads CASSVQGMNTEAFF. The CDR3 DNA is TGTGCCAGCAGTGTACAGGGCATGAACACTGAAGCTTTCTTT.